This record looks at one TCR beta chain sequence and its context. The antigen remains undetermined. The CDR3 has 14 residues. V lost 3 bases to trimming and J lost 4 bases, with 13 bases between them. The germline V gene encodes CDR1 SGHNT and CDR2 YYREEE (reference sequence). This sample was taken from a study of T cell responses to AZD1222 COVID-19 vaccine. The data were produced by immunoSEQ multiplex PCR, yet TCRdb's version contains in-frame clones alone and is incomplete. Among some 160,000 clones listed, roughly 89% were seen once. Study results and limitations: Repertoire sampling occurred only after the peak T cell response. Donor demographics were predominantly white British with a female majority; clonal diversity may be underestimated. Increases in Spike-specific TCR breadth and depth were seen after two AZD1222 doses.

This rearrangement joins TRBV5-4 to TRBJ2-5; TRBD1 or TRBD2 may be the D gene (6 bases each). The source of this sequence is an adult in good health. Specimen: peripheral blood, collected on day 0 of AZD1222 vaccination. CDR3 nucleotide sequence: TGTGCCAGCAGCTCCAAACAGGGAGGAGAGACCCAGTACTTC. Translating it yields CASSSKQGGETQYF.